The 19 T cell receptor beta chains listed next were all sequenced from one sample in a study of yellow fever vaccine responses in identical twins. TCRdb processed the RT-PCR reads anew with MiXCR; each CDR3 protein has one entry. The data hold 15,000 or so distinct CDR3 sequences, with around 80% observed a single time. The sample here was T cells from blood (PBMCs), unsorted or a sorted subset (not recorded which), taken before or after yellow fever vaccination (not recorded which). These receptor sequences come from a woman under 30 who received the yellow fever vaccine.

Regarding this clonotype: The junction departs from the called germline gene at one end, perhaps through a read error. The rearrangement uses TRBV4-2 and TRBJ2-2, with 7 bases matching TRBD2. Germline V gene data show CDR1 as LGHNA and CDR2 as YNFKEQ. The CDR3 is made up of 19 amino acids. The chain's CDR3 is CVSSQKALRGGANTGELFF. The CDR3 DNA reads TGTGTCAGCAGCCAAAAGGCGCTCCGTGGGGGGGCGAACACCGGGGAGCTGTTTTTT.

This sequence joins TRBV11-3 and TRBJ1-2, with 10 bases aligning to TRBD1. Trimming cost V 6 bases and J 7 bases; bases outside gene matches: 5. In germline, CDR1 is SGHNT, CDR2 YENEEA. CDR3 length: 13 residues. The CDR3 DNA is TGTGCCAGCAGGAGACAGGGGGCAGGTGGCTACACCTTC. Its protein product is CASRRQGAGGYTF.

The rearrangement joins TRBV20-1 to TRBJ2-1; no clear D gene. The CDR3 loop spans 15 amino acids. Trimming cost V 4 bases and J 8 bases, with 21 bases left between them. Germline V CDR1 and CDR2: DFQATT, SNEGSKA (reference sequence). Here the CDR3 reads CSANRFGSPFDEQFF. The CDR3 DNA reads as TGCAGTGCTAATAGGTTTGGGTCTCCCTTCGATGAGCAGTTCTTC.

V is TRBV5-1 and J is TRBJ2-6; D remains ambiguous. The CDR3 is 16 amino acids. Germline CDR1 is SGHRS and CDR2 is YFSETQ. Deletions cut 4 bases from V and 0 bases from J, with 11 bases between. CDR3 region: CASSPSSLSGANVLTF. The CDR3 DNA sequence: TGCGCCAGCAGCCCCTCCTCTCTCTCTGGGGCCAACGTCCTGACTTTC.

This clonotype has only a few counts. The rearrangement joins TRBV15 to TRBJ2-1; D unclear. The CDR3 contains 15 residues. Trimming pared 0 bases from V and 4 bases from J, leaving 10 bases between. Germline lookup yields CDR1 LNHNV and CDR2 YYDKDF (reference sequence). DNA for the CDR3: TGTGCCACCAGCAGAGATTTTGCAGAATACAATGAGCAGTTCTTC. It yields the protein CATSRDFAEYNEQFF.

The gene calls are TRBV11-3 and TRBJ2-1, with D perhaps assigned TRBD1 or TRBD2 (6 bases each). The ends were cut back, 0 bases at V and 3 bases at J, with 18 bases in the middle. Germline lookup yields CDR1 SGHNT and CDR2 YENEEA. CDR3 size: 18 residues. CDR3 bases: TGTGCCAGCAGCTTAGATGGGAGCGGAGGGGGAATCTACAATGAGCAGTTCTTC. Translated: CASSLDGSGGGIYNEQFF.

The genes are TRBV18 and TRBJ1-2; no clear D gene. The CDR3 contains 15 residues. V lost 2 bases to trimming and J lost 4 bases, with 14 bases between them. Germline CDR1 reads KGHSH; CDR2 reads LQKENI. The CDR3 protein is CASSPGQVMTYGYTF. CDR3 bases: TGTGCCAGCTCACCAGGGCAGGTGATGACCTATGGCTACACCTTC.

The CDR3 spells CASSQDVSPLHF. The CDR3 coding sequence is TGTGCCAGCAGCCAAGATGTTTCACCCCTCCACTTT. The V gene is TRBV3-1, the J gene TRBJ1-6; no reliable D call. The CDR3 length is 12 residues. In germline, CDR1 is LGHDT, CDR2 YNNKEL (reference sequence). Deletions cut 0 bases from V and 9 bases from J, with 3 bases between.

The V call is TRBV7-3, the J call TRBJ2-1; 8 bases are shared with TRBD1. This CDR3 spans 15 amino acids. Germline V gene data show CDR1 as SGHTA and CDR2 as FQGTGA. Losses at the gene ends were 2 bases for V and 7 bases for J; bases not matched to a gene: 7. The CDR3 sequence: CASSLGQGARNEQFF. The CDR3 DNA reads TGTGCCAGCAGCTTAGGTCAGGGGGCGAGAAATGAGCAGTTCTTC.

This clonotype was found once. The J gene is TRBJ2-3, the V gene TRBV28, with D perhaps TRBD2 (5 bases). V shed 6 bases and J shed 0 bases, with 16 bases lying between them. CDR1 is MDHEN, CDR2 SYDVKM, per germline. The CDR3 spans 16 residues. The CDR3 DNA reads TGTGCCAGCAGCCGTCGTGGAGGCCTGAGCACAGATACGCAGTATTTT. Its protein product is CASSRRGGLSTDTQYF.

The V call is TRBV7-1, the J call TRBJ1-6, with 8 bases lining up with TRBD1. TRBV7-1 is reported as an ORF; its role is uncertain. Unmatched junction bases numbered 5, after V lost 1 base and J lost 0 bases. This CDR3 region has 18 residues. The CDR3 DNA reads TGTGCCAGCAGCTCAGGGACAGGGCCCAGCTCCTATAATTCACCCCTCCACTTT. This sequence encodes CASSSGTGPSSYNSPLHF.

This chain joins TRBV11-2 and TRBJ1-6; D is unclear. There are 14 residues in the CDR3. The V gene's germline CDR1 is SGHAT and CDR2 FQNNGV. Trimming shortened V by 5 bases and J by 10 bases, and 15 bases separated the two germline ends. The CDR3 loop reads CASSRPGLGSPLHF. DNA of the CDR3: TGTGCCAGCAGCCGCCCGGGTTTAGGATCACCCCTCCACTTT.

This clonotype was seen a single time. This chain connects TRBV4-3 to TRBJ2-1; TRBD1 agrees at 9 bases. Germline loops: CDR1 LGHNA, CDR2 YSLEER. Trimming took 1 base from V and 9 from J; bases not matched to a gene: 13. This CDR3 contains 17 residues. The CDR3 DNA is TGCGCCAGCAGCCAAGCGTCCGGGACAGGGAGGTTTGGTGAGCAGTTCTTC. This encodes CASSQASGTGRFGEQFF.

The gene calls are TRBV5-6 and TRBJ2-3; tentative D call: TRBD2 (5 bases). This CDR3 comprises 12 residues. Per the germline V gene, CDR1 is SGHDT and CDR2 is YYEEEE. V was pared by 4 bases and J by 7 bases, with 10 bases between. The CDR3 protein is CASSPGINTQYF. The CDR3 coding sequence is TGTGCCAGCAGCCCGGGAATAAATACGCAGTATTTT.

The gene calls are TRBV12-3 or TRBV12-4 and TRBJ2-2; D uncertain. The CDR3 length is 12 residues. V gave up 3 bases and J gave up 6 bases, with 5 bases separating them. CDR3 residues: CASSLGAGELFF. The CDR3 coding sequence is TGTGCCAGCAGTTTGGGTGCCGGGGAGCTGTTTTTT.

V usage is TRBV30 and J usage is TRBJ1-5; TRBD1 might be the D (6 bases). V lost 1 base and J lost 5, with 9 bases in between. Germline CDR1 is GTSNPN and CDR2 is SVGIG (reference sequence). This CDR3 contains 13 residues. In DNA, the CDR3 is TGTGCCTGGAGTGCAGGGGACTATCAGCCCCAGCATTTT. Translation: CAWSAGDYQPQHF.

This clonotype was picked up a small number of times. The chain employs TRBV11-3 and TRBJ2-1; 8 nucleotides align to TRBD2. CDR3 size: 16 residues. V lost 5 bases to trimming and J lost 0 bases; unmatched junction nucleotides: 6. In germline, CDR1 is SGHNT, CDR2 YENEEA. The CDR3 bases are TGTGCCAGCAGCCTACGCGGGGGGAGCTCCTACAATGAGCAGTTCTTC. Its protein product is CASSLRGGSSYNEQFF. Combining the CDR3 with reference TRBV11-3 and TRBJ2-1 gives the whole variable domain EAGVVQSPRYKIIEKKQPVAFWCNPISGHNTLYWYLQNLGQGPELLIRYENEEAVDDSQLPKDRFSAERLKGVDSTLKIQPAELGDSAVYLCASSLRGGSSYNEQFFGPGTRLTVL.

The chain carries TRBV29-1 and TRBJ2-6; D ambiguous. Germline V lookup: CDR1 SQVTM, CDR2 ANQGSEA. The CDR3 covers 15 residues. The V end was cut by 7 bases, the J end by 0 bases, with 13 bases between. The CDR3 DNA is TGCAGCGCCGGAGAACTCCCCTCTGGGGCCAACGTCCTGACTTTC. Encoded protein: CSAGELPSGANVLTF.

The chain has TRBV4-1 and TRBJ2-5, with D possibly called TRBD1 or TRBD2 (7 bases each). The CDR3 spans 16 residues. The V and J ends lost 0 bases and 5 bases respectively, with 16 bases between them. Germline V gene data show CDR1 as MGHRA and CDR2 as YSYEKL. CDR3 sequence (DNA): TGCGCCAGCAGCCAAGATACAGGGGAGGGCCACGAGACCCAGTACTTC. It translates to CASSQDTGEGHETQYF.